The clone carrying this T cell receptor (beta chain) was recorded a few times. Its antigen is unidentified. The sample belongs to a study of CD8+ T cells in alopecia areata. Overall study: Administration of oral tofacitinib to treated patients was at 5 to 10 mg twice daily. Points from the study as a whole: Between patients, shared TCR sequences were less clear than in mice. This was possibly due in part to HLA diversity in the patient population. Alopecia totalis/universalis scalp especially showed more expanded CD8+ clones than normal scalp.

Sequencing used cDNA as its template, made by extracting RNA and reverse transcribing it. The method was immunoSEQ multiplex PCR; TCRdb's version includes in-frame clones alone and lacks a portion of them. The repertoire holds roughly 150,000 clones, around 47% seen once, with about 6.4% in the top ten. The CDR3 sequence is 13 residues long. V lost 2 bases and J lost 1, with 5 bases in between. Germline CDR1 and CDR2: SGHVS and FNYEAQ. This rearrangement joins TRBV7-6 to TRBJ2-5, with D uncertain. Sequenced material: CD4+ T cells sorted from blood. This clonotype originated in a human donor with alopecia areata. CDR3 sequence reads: CASSLRLQETQYF. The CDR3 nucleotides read TGTGCCAGCAGCTTAAGGCTCCAAGAGACCCAGTACTTC.